In its sample, the clone carrying this T cell receptor beta chain was seen many times. Genomic DNA served as the source from which two-round multiplex PCR generated TCR beta CDR3 amplicons. With primers specific to each TRBV and TRBJ gene, the first-round PCR was performed. Each CDR3 protein is one row after TCRdb ran MiXCR on the multiplex PCR reads. Among about 26,000 distinct CDR3 sequences listed, around 30% were seen once. This entry comes from a study of prognosis after radiotherapy for stage I lung cancer. About the research overall: In this cohort, every patient with non-small cell lung cancer was regarded as medically inoperable.

V lost 4 bases, J lost 7 bases, and 11 bases lay in between. CDR1 and CDR2 (germline): SEHNR, FQNEAQ (reference sequence). This CDR3 is built from 12 residues. The sequencing used PBMCs, collected before or after stereotactic body radiation therapy (not recorded which). The sequence was collected from a donor aged 50 or older with non-small cell lung cancer. The V gene is TRBV7-9, the J gene TRBJ2-7; unclear D gene. The CDR3 bases are TGTGCCAGCAGCTCACCCCAGCCTGAGCAGTACTTC. Translated, it gives CASSSPQPEQYF.